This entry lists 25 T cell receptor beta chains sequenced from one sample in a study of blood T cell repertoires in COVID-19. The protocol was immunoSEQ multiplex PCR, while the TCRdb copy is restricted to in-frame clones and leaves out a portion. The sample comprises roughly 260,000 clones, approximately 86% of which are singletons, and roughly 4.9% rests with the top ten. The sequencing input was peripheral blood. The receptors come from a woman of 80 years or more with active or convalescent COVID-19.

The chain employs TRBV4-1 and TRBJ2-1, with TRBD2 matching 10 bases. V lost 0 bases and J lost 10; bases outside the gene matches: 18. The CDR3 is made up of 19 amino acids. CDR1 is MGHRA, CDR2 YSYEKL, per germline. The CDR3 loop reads CASSQEVGQRGGFAREQFF. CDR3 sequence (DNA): TGCGCCAGCAGCCAAGAGGTGGGTCAGCGGGGGGGCTTCGCCAGGGAGCAGTTCTTC.

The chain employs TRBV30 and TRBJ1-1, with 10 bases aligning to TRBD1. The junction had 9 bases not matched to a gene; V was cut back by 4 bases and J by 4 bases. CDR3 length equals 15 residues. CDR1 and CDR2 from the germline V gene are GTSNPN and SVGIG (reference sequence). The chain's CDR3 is CAWMPRTGGVTEAFF. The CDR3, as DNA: TGTGCCTGGATGCCCAGGACAGGGGGTGTCACTGAAGCTTTCTTT.

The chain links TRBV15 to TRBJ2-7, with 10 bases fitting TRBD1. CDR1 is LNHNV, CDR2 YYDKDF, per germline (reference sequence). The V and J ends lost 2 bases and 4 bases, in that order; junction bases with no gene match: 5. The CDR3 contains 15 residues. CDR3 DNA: TGTGCCACCAGCAGACCAAGACAGGGGGCGTACGAGCAGTACTTC. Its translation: CATSRPRQGAYEQYF.

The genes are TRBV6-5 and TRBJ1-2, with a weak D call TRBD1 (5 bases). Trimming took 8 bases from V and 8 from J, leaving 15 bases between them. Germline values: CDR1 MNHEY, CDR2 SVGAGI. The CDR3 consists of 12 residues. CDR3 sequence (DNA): TGTGCCAGCCACCACATAACAGGCGGCTACACCTTC. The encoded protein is CASHHITGGYTF.

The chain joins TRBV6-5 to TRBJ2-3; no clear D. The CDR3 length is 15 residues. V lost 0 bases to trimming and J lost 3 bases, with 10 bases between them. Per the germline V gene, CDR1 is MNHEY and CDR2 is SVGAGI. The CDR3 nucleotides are TGTGCCAGCAGTTACTCGAAGGCGGAGACAGATACGCAGTATTTT. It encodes CASSYSKAETDTQYF.

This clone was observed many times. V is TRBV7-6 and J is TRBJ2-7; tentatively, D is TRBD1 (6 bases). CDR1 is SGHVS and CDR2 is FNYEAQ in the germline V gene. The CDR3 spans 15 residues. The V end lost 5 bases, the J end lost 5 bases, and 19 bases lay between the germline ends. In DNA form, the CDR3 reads TGTGCCAGCAGCCCCGGTCAGGGGACGAGCCACGAGCAGTACTTC. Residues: CASSPGQGTSHEQYF.

Here the CDR3 DNA reads TGCGCCAGCAGCTTATCTCCCCACACCGGGGAGCTGTTTTTT. Its protein product is CASSLSPHTGELFF. V gene TRBV5-1 combines with J gene TRBJ2-2; D gene ambiguous. This CDR3 region has 14 residues. V was trimmed by 2 bases and J by 3 bases, leaving 8 bases between them. Germline V gene lookup returns CDR1 SGHRS and CDR2 YFSETQ. The entire variable domain, with the rest obtained from reference TRBV5-1 and TRBJ2-2, is as follows: KAGVTQTPRYLIKTRGQQVTLSCSPISGHRSVSWYQQTPGQGLQFLFEYFSETQRNKGNFPGRFSGRQFSNSRSEMNVSTLELGDSALYLCASSLSPHTGELFFGEGSRLTVL.

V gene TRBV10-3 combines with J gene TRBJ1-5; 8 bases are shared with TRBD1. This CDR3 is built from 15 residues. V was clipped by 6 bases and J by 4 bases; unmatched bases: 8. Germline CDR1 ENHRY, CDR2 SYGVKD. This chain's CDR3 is CAIRGDRGQNQPQHF. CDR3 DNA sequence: TGTGCCATCAGGGGAGACAGGGGCCAAAATCAGCCCCAGCATTTT.

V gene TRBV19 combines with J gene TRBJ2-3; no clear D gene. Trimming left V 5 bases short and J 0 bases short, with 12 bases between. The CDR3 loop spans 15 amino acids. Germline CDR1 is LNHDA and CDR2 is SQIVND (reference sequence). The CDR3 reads CASSLNIMSTDTQYF. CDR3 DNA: TGTGCCAGTAGTTTAAACATCATGAGCACAGATACGCAGTATTTT.

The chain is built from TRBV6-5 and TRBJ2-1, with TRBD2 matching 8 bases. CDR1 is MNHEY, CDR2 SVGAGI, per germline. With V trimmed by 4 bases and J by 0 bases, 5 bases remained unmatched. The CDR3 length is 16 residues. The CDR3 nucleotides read TGTGCCAGCAGTTCCCTCAGCGGGGGCTCCTACAATGAGCAGTTCTTC. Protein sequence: CASSSLSGGSYNEQFF.

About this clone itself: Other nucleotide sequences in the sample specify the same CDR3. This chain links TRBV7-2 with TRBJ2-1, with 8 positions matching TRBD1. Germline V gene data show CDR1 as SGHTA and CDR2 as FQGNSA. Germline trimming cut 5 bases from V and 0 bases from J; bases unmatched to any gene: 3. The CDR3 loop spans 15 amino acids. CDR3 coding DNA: TGTGCCAGCAGCCTCGACAGGGGCTCCTACAATGAGCAGTTCTTC. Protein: CASSLDRGSYNEQFF.

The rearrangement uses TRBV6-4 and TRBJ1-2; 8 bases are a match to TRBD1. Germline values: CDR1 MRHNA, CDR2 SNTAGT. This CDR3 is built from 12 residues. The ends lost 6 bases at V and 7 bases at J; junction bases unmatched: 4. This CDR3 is CASRGQGSGYTF. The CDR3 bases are TGTGCCAGCAGAGGACAGGGCAGTGGCTACACCTTC.

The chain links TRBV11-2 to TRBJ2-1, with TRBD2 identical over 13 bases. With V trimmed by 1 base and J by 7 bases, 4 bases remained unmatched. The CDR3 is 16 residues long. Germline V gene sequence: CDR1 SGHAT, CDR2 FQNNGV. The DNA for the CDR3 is TGTGCCAGCAGCTTAGGGGGACTAGCGGGGTTGAATGAGCAGTTCTTC. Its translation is CASSLGGLAGLNEQFF.

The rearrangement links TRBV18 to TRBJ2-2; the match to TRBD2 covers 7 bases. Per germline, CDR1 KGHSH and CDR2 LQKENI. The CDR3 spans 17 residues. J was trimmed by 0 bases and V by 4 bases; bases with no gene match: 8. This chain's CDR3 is CASSLVFGRTNTGELFF. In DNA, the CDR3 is TGTGCCAGCTCACTAGTATTCGGGAGGACGAACACCGGGGAGCTGTTTTTT.

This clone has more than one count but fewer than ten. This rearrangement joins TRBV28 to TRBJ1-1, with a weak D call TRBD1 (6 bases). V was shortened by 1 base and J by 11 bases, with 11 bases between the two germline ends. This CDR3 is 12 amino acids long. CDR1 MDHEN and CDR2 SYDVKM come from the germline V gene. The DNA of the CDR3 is TGTGCCAGCAGTTTATACCCAGGGGCGGCTTTCTTT. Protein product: CASSLYPGAAFF.

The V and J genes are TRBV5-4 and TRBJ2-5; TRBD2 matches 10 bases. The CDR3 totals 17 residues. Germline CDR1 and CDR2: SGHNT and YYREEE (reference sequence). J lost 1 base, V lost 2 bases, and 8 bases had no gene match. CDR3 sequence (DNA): TGTGCCAGCAGCTTCATGGCTAGCGGGAGAGGCCAAGAGACCCAGTACTTC. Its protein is CASSFMASGRGQETQYF.

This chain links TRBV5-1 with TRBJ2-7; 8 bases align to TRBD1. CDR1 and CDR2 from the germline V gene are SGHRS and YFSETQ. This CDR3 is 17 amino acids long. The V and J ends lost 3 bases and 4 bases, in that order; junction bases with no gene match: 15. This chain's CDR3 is CASSSRHGQGVRYEQYF. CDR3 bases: TGCGCCAGCAGCTCAAGGCACGGACAGGGCGTACGATACGAGCAGTACTTC.

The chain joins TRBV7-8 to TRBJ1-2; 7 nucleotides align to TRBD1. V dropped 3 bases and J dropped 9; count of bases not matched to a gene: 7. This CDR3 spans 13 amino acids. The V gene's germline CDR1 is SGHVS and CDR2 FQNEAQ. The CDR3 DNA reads TGTGCCAGCAGCTTCGGGACAGCCGGACGCTACACCTTC. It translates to CASSFGTAGRYTF.

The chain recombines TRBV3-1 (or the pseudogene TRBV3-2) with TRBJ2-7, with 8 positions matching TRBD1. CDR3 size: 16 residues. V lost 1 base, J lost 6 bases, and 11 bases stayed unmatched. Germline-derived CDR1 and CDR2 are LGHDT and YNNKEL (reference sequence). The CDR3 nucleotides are TGTGCCAGCAGCCAAGCTGGCGCAGGGGGCGCAGGCGAGCAGTACTTC. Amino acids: CASSQAGAGGAGEQYF.

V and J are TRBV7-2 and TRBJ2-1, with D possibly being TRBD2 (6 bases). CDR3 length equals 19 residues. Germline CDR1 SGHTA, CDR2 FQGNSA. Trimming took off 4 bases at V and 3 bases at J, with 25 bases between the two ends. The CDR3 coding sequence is TGTGCCAGCAGCTCGATCCATGGGGGTAGCGGCATTAACTACAATGAGCAGTTCTTC. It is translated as CASSSIHGGSGINYNEQFF.

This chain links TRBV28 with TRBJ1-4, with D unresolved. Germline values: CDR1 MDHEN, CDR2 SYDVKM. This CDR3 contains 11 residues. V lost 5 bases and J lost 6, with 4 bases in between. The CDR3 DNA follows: TGTGCCAGCAGTCCCGATGAAAAACTGTTTTTT. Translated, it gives CASSPDEKLFF.

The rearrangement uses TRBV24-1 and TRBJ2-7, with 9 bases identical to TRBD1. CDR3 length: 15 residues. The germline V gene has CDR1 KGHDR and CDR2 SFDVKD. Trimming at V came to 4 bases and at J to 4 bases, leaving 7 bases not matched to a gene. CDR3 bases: TGTGCCACCAGTGACCGGGGACAGGGTGGTTACGAGCAGTACTTC. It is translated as CATSDRGQGGYEQYF.

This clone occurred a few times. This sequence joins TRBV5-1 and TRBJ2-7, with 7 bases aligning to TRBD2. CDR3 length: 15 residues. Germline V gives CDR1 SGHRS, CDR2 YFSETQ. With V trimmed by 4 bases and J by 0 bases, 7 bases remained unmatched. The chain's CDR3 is CASSAGEASSYEQYF. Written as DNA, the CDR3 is TGCGCCAGCAGCGCGGGGGAGGCTAGCTCCTACGAGCAGTACTTC.

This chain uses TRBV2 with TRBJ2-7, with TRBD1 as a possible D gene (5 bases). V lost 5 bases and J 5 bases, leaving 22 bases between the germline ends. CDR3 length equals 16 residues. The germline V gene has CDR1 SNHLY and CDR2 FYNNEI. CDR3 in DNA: TGTGCCAGCAGTCCAAGGATTGGGGCATCTTCCCACGAGCAGTACTTC. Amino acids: CASSPRIGASSHEQYF.

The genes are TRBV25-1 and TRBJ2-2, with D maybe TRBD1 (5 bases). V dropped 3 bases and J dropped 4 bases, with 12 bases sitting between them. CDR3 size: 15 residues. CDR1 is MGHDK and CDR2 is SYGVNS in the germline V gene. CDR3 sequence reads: CASSDSRQITGELFF. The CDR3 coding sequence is TGTGCCAGCAGTGATTCTCGACAGATCACCGGGGAGCTGTTTTTT.